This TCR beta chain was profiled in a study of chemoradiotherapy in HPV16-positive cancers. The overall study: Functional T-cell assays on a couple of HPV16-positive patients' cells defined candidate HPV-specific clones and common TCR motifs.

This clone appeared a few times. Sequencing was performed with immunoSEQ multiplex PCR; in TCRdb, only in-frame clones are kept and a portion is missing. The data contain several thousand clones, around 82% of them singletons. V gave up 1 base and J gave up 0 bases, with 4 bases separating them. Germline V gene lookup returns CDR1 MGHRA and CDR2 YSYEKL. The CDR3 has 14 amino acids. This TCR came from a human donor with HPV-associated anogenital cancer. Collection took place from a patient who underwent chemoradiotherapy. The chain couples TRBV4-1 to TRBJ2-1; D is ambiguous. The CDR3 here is CASSQVASYNEQFF. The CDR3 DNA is TGCGCCAGCAGCCAAGTTGCCTCCTACAATGAGCAGTTCTTC.